Listed below are T cell receptor beta chains from one sample, sequenced in a study of CD8 T cells in ankylosing spondylitis. TCRdb re-analysed the 5' RACE reads in MiXCR, keeping a single row per CDR3 protein. This sample has 700,000 to 850,000 distinct CDR3 sequences, with around 11% found just once. Sequencing was carried out using blood, either unsorted or a sorted T cell fraction (not recorded which). The receptors here all came from a male donor with ankylosing spondylitis. The CDR3 runs from the conserved cysteine through the conserved F or W. Each record gives: J gene, clone size, V gene, D gene, CDR3 protein, CDR3 DNA. The D gene is left open where the match is weak. A clone size is listed for some rows: how often the clone was seen (once, few, many), or a class if it is expanded.

j_gene: TRBJ1-6; abundance: few; v_gene: TRBV6-1; d_gene: NA; CDR3aa: CASRRGTPYNSPLHF; CDR3nt: TGTGCCAGCAGGCGGGGGACCCCCTATAATTCACCCCTCCACTTT
j_gene: TRBJ2-1; abundance: few; v_gene: TRBV2; d_gene: NA; CDR3aa: CASSDQAVGSYNEQFF; CDR3nt: TGTGCCAGCAGTGATCAGGCTGTGGGATCCTACAATGAGCAGTTCTTC
j_gene: TRBJ2-3; abundance: NA; v_gene: TRBV20-1; d_gene: TRBD2; CDR3aa: CSASRLAGGTNTDTQYF; CDR3nt: TGCAGTGCTAGCCGACTAGCGGGAGGGACCAACACAGATACGCAGTATTTT
j_gene: TRBJ1-5; abundance: few; v_gene: TRBV20-1; d_gene: NA; CDR3aa: CSAPAFDSNQPQHF; CDR3nt: TGCAGTGCACCCGCCTTCGATAGCAATCAGCCCCAGCATTTT
j_gene: TRBJ2-7; abundance: NA; v_gene: TRBV20-1; d_gene: TRBD1; CDR3aa: CSAPRGYTYEQYF; CDR3nt: TGCAGTGCCCCCAGGGGGTATACCTACGAGCAGTACTTC
j_gene: TRBJ2-2; abundance: NA; v_gene: TRBV7-3; d_gene: TRBD1; CDR3aa: CASSPRTGGDGELFF; CDR3nt: TGTGCCAGCAGCCCACGGACAGGGGGCGACGGGGAGCTGTTTTTT
j_gene: TRBJ2-4; abundance: many; v_gene: TRBV6-5; d_gene: NA; CDR3aa: CASSYNRGSIQYF; CDR3nt: TGTGCCAGCAGTTACAATCGGGGTAGCATTCAGTACTTC
j_gene: TRBJ2-2; abundance: many; v_gene: TRBV10-3; d_gene: NA; CDR3aa: CAITPRPGELFF; CDR3nt: TGTGCCATCACCCCTCGTCCCGGGGAGCTGTTTTTT
j_gene: TRBJ2-5; abundance: many; v_gene: TRBV20-1; d_gene: TRBD1; CDR3aa: CSAKGDRGIEETQYF; CDR3nt: TGCAGTGCAAAAGGGGACAGGGGGATTGAAGAGACCCAGTACTTC
j_gene: TRBJ1-1; abundance: NA; v_gene: TRBV5-1; d_gene: NA; CDR3aa: CASSLVGDGVTEAFF; CDR3nt: TGCGCCAGCAGCTTGGTGGGGGACGGCGTTACTGAAGCTTTCTTT
j_gene: TRBJ2-7; abundance: few; v_gene: TRBV20-1; d_gene: NA; CDR3aa: CSARDGRITYEQYF; CDR3nt: TGCAGTGCTAGAGATGGACGGATAACCTACGAGCAGTACTTC
j_gene: TRBJ2-2; abundance: few; v_gene: TRBV15; d_gene: NA; CDR3aa: CATSRPGNTGELFF; CDR3nt: TGTGCCACCAGCAGACCCGGGAACACCGGGGAGCTGTTTTTT
j_gene: TRBJ1-4; abundance: NA; v_gene: TRBV20-1; d_gene: NA; CDR3aa: CSAPPGISTNEKLFF; CDR3nt: TGCAGTGCTCCTCCAGGGATATCAACTAATGAAAAACTGTTTTTT
j_gene: TRBJ2-3; abundance: few; v_gene: TRBV4-3; d_gene: NA; CDR3aa: CASSPSPGPGTQYF; CDR3nt: TGCGCCAGCAGCCCCTCGCCGGGCCCAGGTACGCAGTATTTT
j_gene: TRBJ1-3; abundance: NA; v_gene: TRBV9; d_gene: TRBD1; CDR3aa: CASSGLEGARGNTIYF; CDR3nt: TGTGCCAGCAGCGGATTGGAGGGGGCGAGAGGAAACACCATATATTTT
j_gene: TRBJ2-5; abundance: NA; v_gene: TRBV6-1; d_gene: NA; CDR3aa: CASSRPRGYQETQYF; CDR3nt: TGTGCCAGCAGTCGTCCCCGGGGGTACCAAGAGACCCAGTACTTC
j_gene: TRBJ2-7; abundance: NA; v_gene: TRBV18; d_gene: NA; CDR3aa: CASSPNSWTTSEQYF; CDR3nt: TGTGCCAGCTCACCAAACAGTTGGACGACCTCGGAACAGTACTTC
j_gene: TRBJ1-1; abundance: few; v_gene: TRBV29-1; d_gene: NA; CDR3aa: CSALGGNANTEAFF; CDR3nt: TGCAGCGCCCTGGGGGGGAACGCGAACACTGAAGCTTTCTTT
j_gene: TRBJ2-7; abundance: few; v_gene: TRBV20-1; d_gene: NA; CDR3aa: CSARNPLGPYEQYF; CDR3nt: TGCAGTGCTAGAAACCCCCTAGGGCCCTACGAGCAGTACTTC
j_gene: TRBJ2-2; abundance: few; v_gene: TRBV4-2; d_gene: NA; CDR3aa: CASSRDQEAGELFF; CDR3nt: TGTGCCAGCAGCCGCGATCAGGAGGCCGGGGAGCTGTTTTTT
j_gene: TRBJ1-2; abundance: NA; v_gene: TRBV7-9; d_gene: NA; CDR3aa: CASSLNSAMRYTF; CDR3nt: TGTGCCAGCAGCTTAAATTCGGCGATGCGCTACACCTTC
j_gene: TRBJ2-7; abundance: many; v_gene: TRBV12-3/TRBV12-4; d_gene: TRBD2; CDR3aa: CASCKAGSTNEQYF; CDR3nt: TGTGCCAGCTGTAAAGCGGGAAGTACGAACGAGCAGTACTTC
j_gene: TRBJ2-6; abundance: few; v_gene: TRBV7-7; d_gene: NA; CDR3aa: CASTDSGANVLTF; CDR3nt: TGTGCTAGCACGGACTCTGGGGCCAACGTCCTGACTTTC
j_gene: TRBJ2-7; abundance: NA; v_gene: TRBV20-1; d_gene: TRBD2; CDR3aa: CSALKGTSLGEQYF; CDR3nt: TGCAGTGCCCTTAAGGGGACTAGCTTGGGGGAGCAGTACTTC
j_gene: TRBJ1-1; abundance: NA; v_gene: TRBV18; d_gene: NA; CDR3aa: CASSPPGSRNTEAFF; CDR3nt: TGTGCCAGCTCACCACCGGGTTCTAGGAACACTGAAGCTTTCTTT
j_gene: TRBJ2-4; abundance: NA; v_gene: TRBV29-1; d_gene: TRBD2; CDR3aa: CSVEEGDRAGPQGIQYF; CDR3nt: TGCAGCGTTGAAGAAGGAGATCGAGCGGGGCCTCAGGGCATTCAGTACTTC
j_gene: TRBJ1-2; abundance: many; v_gene: TRBV6-1; d_gene: NA; CDR3aa: CASSPREDYGYTF; CDR3nt: TGCGCCAGCAGCCCGCGGGAAGATTATGGCTACACCTTC
j_gene: TRBJ1-4; abundance: NA; v_gene: TRBV6-4; d_gene: NA; CDR3aa: CASSVEEGEELFF; CDR3nt: TGTGCCAGCAGTGTGGAGGAAGGGGAAGAACTGTTTTTT
j_gene: TRBJ1-5; abundance: few; v_gene: TRBV25-1; d_gene: TRBD1; CDR3aa: CASSDTGTGSNQPQHF; CDR3nt: TGTGCCAGCAGTGATACGGGGACAGGTAGCAATCAGCCCCAGCATTTT
j_gene: TRBJ2-3; abundance: many; v_gene: TRBV6-5; d_gene: NA; CDR3aa: CASSRTGDTQYF; CDR3nt: TGTGCCAGCAGTCGGACCGGAGATACGCAGTATTTT
j_gene: TRBJ1-1; abundance: few; v_gene: TRBV29-1; d_gene: NA; CDR3aa: CSALGQGGGLSEAFF; CDR3nt: TGCAGCGCACTAGGGCAGGGTGGGGGACTGAGTGAAGCTTTCTTT
j_gene: TRBJ2-7; abundance: NA; v_gene: TRBV9; d_gene: NA; CDR3aa: CASSVVPGASEQYF; CDR3nt: TGTGCCAGCAGCGTAGTTCCGGGGGCAAGCGAGCAGTACTTC
j_gene: TRBJ2-7; abundance: many; v_gene: TRBV5-1; d_gene: NA; CDR3aa: CASSLAGVTSYEQYF; CDR3nt: TGCGCCAGCAGCTTGGCCGGGGTGACCTCCTACGAGCAGTACTTC
j_gene: TRBJ2-7; abundance: NA; v_gene: TRBV4-3; d_gene: TRBD1; CDR3aa: CASSLSSGQVPHEQYF; CDR3nt: TGCGCCAGCAGCCTCTCCTCGGGACAGGTTCCCCACGAGCAGTACTTC
j_gene: TRBJ2-1; abundance: NA; v_gene: TRBV20-1; d_gene: TRBD1; CDR3aa: CSARTGGGGYYNEQFF; CDR3nt: TGCAGTGCCCGGACAGGGGGCGGGGGATACTACAATGAGCAGTTCTTC
j_gene: TRBJ2-7; abundance: few; v_gene: TRBV7-2; d_gene: NA; CDR3aa: CASSLVGTLSPNYEQYF; CDR3nt: TGTGCCAGCAGCTTAGTCGGGACCCTTTCCCCCAATTACGAGCAGTACTTC
j_gene: TRBJ1-5; abundance: NA; v_gene: TRBV20-1; d_gene: NA; CDR3aa: CSAHTGPLNQPQHF; CDR3nt: TGCAGTGCTCACACAGGGCCCCTCAATCAGCCCCAGCATTTT
j_gene: TRBJ1-2; abundance: few; v_gene: TRBV24-1; d_gene: TRBD1; CDR3aa: CATSDSSDRPNYGYTF; CDR3nt: TGTGCCACCAGTGACTCCTCGGACAGGCCCAACTATGGCTACACCTTC
j_gene: TRBJ1-2; abundance: NA; v_gene: TRBV6-5; d_gene: NA; CDR3aa: CASSHGRADISDYGYTF; CDR3nt: TGTGCCAGCAGTCACGGACGGGCTGATATCTCGGACTATGGCTACACCTTC
j_gene: TRBJ2-5; abundance: few; v_gene: TRBV2; d_gene: NA; CDR3aa: CASSVVRSRPGVQYF; CDR3nt: TGTGCCAGCAGTGTAGTCCGGTCGCGACCGGGGGTCCAGTACTTC
j_gene: TRBJ1-5; abundance: NA; v_gene: TRBV19; d_gene: NA; CDR3aa: CASIGQGLNQPQHF; CDR3nt: TGTGCCAGTATTGGGCAGGGCCTAAATCAGCCCCAGCATTTT
j_gene: TRBJ2-3; abundance: few; v_gene: TRBV6-5; d_gene: TRBD2; CDR3aa: CASSYHLAGSTDTQYF; CDR3nt: TGTGCCAGCAGTTACCACCTAGCGGGGAGCACAGATACGCAGTATTTT
j_gene: TRBJ2-7; abundance: many; v_gene: TRBV5-6; d_gene: NA; CDR3aa: CASSLSASDSPYF; CDR3nt: TGTGCCAGCAGCTTGTCGGCATCAGACTCACCGTACTTC
j_gene: TRBJ2-2; abundance: few; v_gene: TRBV29-1; d_gene: NA; CDR3aa: CSVSDQANTGELFF; CDR3nt: TGCAGCGTTTCAGATCAGGCTAACACCGGGGAGCTGTTTTTT